This TCR beta chain originates from a study of neurological immune-mediated disorders. 2 million PBMCs stored at -80 C were the source of the unsorted libraries. This clonotype was found many times. The antigen remains undetermined. CDR3 size: 13 residues. The germline V gene has CDR1 SGHRS and CDR2 YFSETQ. The germline V and J ends were trimmed by 3 bases and 11 bases, with 17 bases remaining between them. The cDNA was produced through 5'RACE with 10-nucleotide random UMIs. TCRdb reprocessed the 5' RACE reads with MiXCR, giving one entry per CDR3 protein. The sample consists of about 58,000 distinct CDR3 sequences, 3% to 4% of them appearing once. Findings of the study overall: No clinical or MRI feature was associated with the multiple sclerosis repertoire cluster.

This rearrangement joins TRBV5-1 to TRBJ1-1; D is ambiguous. The specimen sequenced was PBMCs. This TCR derives from a woman between 55 and 75 years old with multiple sclerosis. The CDR3 loop is CASSSSQARGAFF. The CDR3 DNA follows: TGCGCCAGCAGCTCCTCGCAGGCCCGAGGGGCTTTCTTT.